A selection of T cell receptor beta chains follows, all from one sample in a study of vaccination and CD4 T cells after COVID-19. TCRdb fed the PCR reads into MiXCR, producing one record per CDR3 protein. This table has roughly 14,000 distinct CDR3 sequences, about 55% appearing once. No cognate antigen is known for these TCRs. The sequencing here drew on CD4+ T cells from blood, cultured in vitro, taken before SARS-CoV-2 vaccination. These receptors came from a human donor who had recovered from COVID-19. CDR3s include the opening cysteine and the closing phenylalanine or tryptophan. A D gene is named only where the DNA matches it firmly. The size field is filled for only some rows; it gives once, few, many or a size class.

V	D	J	size	DNA	CDR3
TRBV2	TRBD1	TRBJ2-1	once	TGTGCCAGCAGTGTGGACAGGAGCTACAATGAGCAGTTCTTC	CASSVDRSYNEQFF
TRBV7-8	NA	TRBJ2-5	once	TGTGCCAGCAGCTCAGTTGAGGCGCCCGGGTGGGAGACCCAGTACTTC	CASSSVEAPGWETQYF
TRBV18	NA	TRBJ2-7	NA	TGTGCCAGCTCACCACCCTCTACAGGGAAAATTTACGAGCAGTACTTC	CASSPPSTGKIYEQYF
TRBV28	TRBD1	TRBJ2-5	NA	TGTGCCAGCAGTTTCCCACTGACAGGGGGCCTAGAGACCCAGTACTTC	CASSFPLTGGLETQYF
TRBV27	TRBD1	TRBJ1-6	few	TGTGCCAGCCGGGACAGCCTAAATTCACCCCTCCACTTT	CASRDSLNSPLHF
TRBV20-1	NA	TRBJ2-5	once	TGCAGTGCCTTCGGGGCGGACAAGTACCAAGAGACCCAGTACTTC	CSAFGADKYQETQYF
TRBV21-1	NA	TRBJ2-2	NA	TGTGCCAGCAGCAAACAGGGCACCGGGGAGCTGTTTTTT	CASSKQGTGELFF
TRBV2	TRBD2	TRBJ2-1	NA	TGTGCCAGCAGTCGGGACTACGGGCAAGTTAAGTTCTTC	CASSRDYGQVKFF
TRBV20-1	NA	TRBJ2-7	few	TGCAGTGCCCCCGATCGAAGCTCCTACGAGCAGTATTTC	CSAPDRSSYEQYF
TRBV7-2	NA	TRBJ2-2	few	TGTGCCAGCAGCTTAGTCCCCGGAGCGGAGCTACCCTGGGGGGAGCTGTTTTTT	CASSLVPGAELPWGELFF
TRBV2	TRBD1	TRBJ1-6	NA	TGTGCCAGCAGTGATGGGACAGGGCGCAATTCACCCCTCCACTTT	CASSDGTGRNSPLHF
TRBV28	NA	TRBJ2-2	once	TGTGCCAGCATGCCAAGCCTTGAAACCGGGGAGCTGTTTTTT	CASMPSLETGELFF
TRBV28	NA	TRBJ1-5	NA	TGTGCCAGTGTTCTGGGGGGCGGGCGCAGTCAGCCCCAGCATTTT	CASVLGGGRSQPQHF
TRBV5-1	NA	TRBJ1-2	NA	TGCGCCAGCAGCTTAGGGGACGCTAACTATGGCTACACCTTC	CASSLGDANYGYTF
TRBV19	NA	TRBJ1-3	few	TGTGCCAGTAGGACACAGGGAAGTGGAAACACCATATATTTT	CASRTQGSGNTIYF
TRBV2	NA	TRBJ1-2	NA	TGTGCCAGCAGTGTAGTCAGGGACGGCTACACCTTC	CASSVVRDGYTF
TRBV6-5	NA	TRBJ2-4	NA	TGTGCCAGCAGTTACTCGTCAGGTCTAGCCAAAAACATTCAGTACTTC	CASSYSSGLAKNIQYF
TRBV27	NA	TRBJ2-5	NA	TGTGCCAGCAGTTTAACTGGGGGATTCCTAGAGACCCAGTACTTC	CASSLTGGFLETQYF
TRBV27	TRBD2	TRBJ2-1	NA	TGTGCCAGCATGAGGTTCGGCGGGAGCTCCTACAATGAGCAGTTCTTC	CASMRFGGSSYNEQFF
TRBV6-1	NA	TRBJ2-7	NA	TGTGCCAGCAGCCATCCCGAGCGGACCTACGAGCAGTACTTC	CASSHPERTYEQYF
TRBV12-3/TRBV12-4	NA	TRBJ1-1	NA	TGTGCCAGCAGGCCTTACATAATAGGAGCGGTAAGGAACACTGAAGCTTTCTTT	CASRPYIIGAVRNTEAFF
TRBV29-1	NA	TRBJ2-5	NA	TGCAGCCTCCAAACGGGTACTAGCGAGACCCAGTACTTC	CSLQTGTSETQYF
TRBV6-1	TRBD1	TRBJ1-3	few	TGTGCCAGCAGTGTGGGACAGGGGGGCAACACCATATATTTT	CASSVGQGGNTIYF